This T cell receptor beta chain appears in the sequencing data of a study of Ad26.COV2.S vaccination and SARS-CoV-2 variants. Sequenced by immunoSEQ multiplex PCR; TCRdb stores in-frame clones only, minus some. This table holds about 420,000 clones, roughly 88% found once. Treatment reported: about 20 received Ad26.COV2.S at low or high dose, single or two shots; about 5 received placebo; per-sample allocation not given. Sampling happened 63 days after the first vaccine or placebo injection. With 2 bases clipped from V and 5 bases from J, the junction kept 8 bases outside the gene matches. The CDR3 runs 16 residues. Per germline, CDR1 MDHEN and CDR2 SYDVKM.

The source is a person between 18 and 65 years old who received the Ad26.COV2.S COVID-19 vaccine or a placebo. The sequences come from peripheral blood, collected in a trial of Ad26.COV2.S vaccine versus placebo. V gene TRBV28 combines with J gene TRBJ2-5; 10 bases fit TRBD2. CDR3 loop: CASSLRLAGVSETQYF. CDR3 bases: TGTGCCAGCAGTTTAAGGCTAGCGGGGGTTTCGGAGACCCAGTACTTC.